The clone carrying this T cell receptor (beta chain) has at least ten counts. Its specificity is unknown. The source of the sample is a study of identical twins. This CDR3 comprises 14 residues. Germline V gene data show CDR1 as DFQATT and CDR2 as SNEGSKA (reference sequence). The ends lost 4 bases at V and 1 base at J; junction bases unmatched: 4. General observations from the study: There was more out-of-frame TCR alpha sharing in monozygotic twins than models estimated. Fewer insertions marked abundant cord blood beta clonotypes; young adult naive trended weakly, memory not at all. The study reached conclusions through statistical analysis that was cross-sectional, not following the same donors.

TCRdb independently ran MiXCR on the 5' RACE reads; one entry per CDR3 protein. The data show 300,000 to 350,000 distinct CDR3 sequences, roughly an eighth seen once. The sample was also linked to a second study, of yellow fever vaccine responses in identical twins.

The rearrangement joins TRBV20-1 to TRBJ2-1; 7 bases line up with TRBD2. The clonotype comes from a woman aged 18-29 years in good health. Sequencing was carried out using CD8+ T cells sorted from blood. The CDR3 coding sequence is TGCAGTGCTATCCTCGGGGGGTCCTACAATGAGCAGTTCTTC. It translates to CSAILGGSYNEQFF.